This T cell receptor (beta chain) was captured in a study of regulatory T cells in long-lasting Graves disease. Study overall: The term persistent Graves' disease signified upward of 5 years on antithyroid drugs with positive TSH receptor antibodies.

V was clipped by 8 bases and J by 3 bases; unmatched bases: 4. The CDR3 runs to 14 residues. Per germline, CDR1 SNHLY and CDR2 FYNNEI. This clonotype was recorded at least ten times. Antigen unknown. Study results and caveats: Newly diagnosed patients shared approximately 1,000 public clonotypes; persistent patients shared more than 2,500.

Indicated time point: persistent/refractory GD, antithyroid drugs over 5 years with positive TRAb. Preparation of the TCR library used RNA extracted from PBMCs. To make TCR beta libraries, researchers used iRepertoire HTBI primers and Arm-PCR of CDR3 regions. How the authors handled the data: Across all samples, under 65 TRBV segments and 15 or so TRBJ segments were identified. TCRdb fed the multiplex PCR reads into MiXCR, producing one record per CDR3 protein. V and J calls and clone size were set by TCRdb, not the authors. This table has 700,000 or so distinct CDR3 sequences, 30% appearing once. This sequence was found in a female donor with Graves disease. This chain links TRBV2 with TRBJ2-7; 13 positions agree with TRBD2. Source: peripheral blood mononuclear cells (PBMCs), taken when the disease was refractory, from a patient treated with antithyroid drugs. CDR3 bases: TGTGCCAGCTTGGGACTAGCGGGGCGCTACGAGCAGTACTTC. This translates into CASLGLAGRYEQYF.